These 25 T cell receptor beta chains originate from one sample sequenced in a study of blood T cell repertoires in COVID-19. Sequencing used immunoSEQ multiplex PCR; TCRdb keeps in-frame clones, though not all of them. The table includes more than 300,000 clones, more than 75% detected once. The sample comprised peripheral blood. Source of these receptors: a woman aged 45-65 years with acute or convalescent COVID-19.

CDR3 loop: CASSADRTNYGYTF. The CDR3 DNA sequence: TGTGCCAGCAGCGCGGACAGGACTAACTATGGCTACACCTTC. This sequence joins TRBV7-2 and TRBJ1-2; 7 nucleotides match TRBD1. Unmatched junction bases numbered 3, after V lost 5 bases and J lost 0 bases. CDR3 length equals 14 residues. Germline lookup yields CDR1 SGHTA and CDR2 FQGNSA.

The rearrangement uses TRBV5-1 and TRBJ2-5; 8 bases map to TRBD1. Germline CDR1 is SGHRS and CDR2 is YFSETQ. With V trimmed by 3 bases and J by 2 bases, 9 bases remained unmatched. This CDR3 region has 16 residues. The DNA of the CDR3 is TGCGCCAGCAGCTCAAGCCAGGGGGCGAGGCAAGAGACCCAGTACTTC. It yields the protein CASSSSQGARQETQYF.

Written as DNA, the CDR3 is TGCGCCAGCAGCTTGTATACTAGCGGGGGGACCTACAATGAGCAGTTCTTC. Amino acids: CASSLYTSGGTYNEQFF. The V gene is TRBV5-1, the J gene TRBJ2-1; 12 nucleotides align to TRBD2. This CDR3 comprises 17 residues. Trimming removed 1 base from V and 2 bases from J; junction bases left unmatched: 4. CDR1 and CDR2 (germline): SGHRS, YFSETQ.

In the case of this clone: This same CDR3 is encoded by further DNA sequences in the sample. The chain links TRBV7-2 to TRBJ2-1, with unresolved D. Trimming left V 0 bases short and J 5 bases short, with 5 bases between. CDR1 and CDR2 (germline): SGHTA, FQGNSA. This CDR3 comprises 13 residues. Written as DNA, the CDR3 is TGTGCCAGCAGCTTAGCAGAGAACAATGAGCAGTTCTTC. Translating gives CASSLAENNEQFF.

The chain combines TRBV5-1 with TRBJ2-7, with 7 bases aligning to TRBD1. With 4 bases clipped from V and 5 bases from J, the junction kept 9 bases outside the gene matches. The CDR3 has 14 residues. Germline lookup yields CDR1 SGHRS and CDR2 YFSETQ. The CDR3 is CASSARDSTNEQYF. The CDR3 DNA reads as TGCGCCAGCAGCGCACGGGACAGTACGAACGAGCAGTACTTC.

The chain has TRBV28 and TRBJ1-5; D gene uncertain. The CDR3 extends over 15 amino acids. CDR1 and CDR2 (germline): MDHEN, SYDVKM. V was cut by 2 bases and J by 3 bases, with 11 bases left in between. The CDR3 DNA is TGTGCCAGCAGTTTACTAGGGAGCAACAATCAGCCCCAGCATTTT. Residues: CASSLLGSNNQPQHF.

This chain connects TRBV29-1 to TRBJ2-7, with 7 bases lining up with TRBD1. Germline V gene lookup returns CDR1 SQVTM and CDR2 ANQGSEA. The CDR3 is made up of 13 amino acids. V was pared by 5 bases and J by 0 bases, with 4 bases of the junction left unmatched. The CDR3: CSVFRDSSYEQYF. As DNA, the CDR3 is TGCAGCGTTTTTCGGGACAGCTCCTACGAGCAGTACTTC.

This chain joins TRBV5-1 and TRBJ1-4; maybe TRBD1 (6 bases). The germline gives CDR1 SGHRS, CDR2 YFSETQ. There are 14 residues in the CDR3. V dropped 1 base and J dropped 8 bases, with 12 bases sitting between them. The CDR3 DNA is TGCGCCAGCAGCTTGCAGGGGTCCCAAGAAAAACTGTTTTTT. Protein sequence: CASSLQGSQEKLFF.

The genes are TRBV29-1 and TRBJ2-1; 8 bases fit TRBD2. Germline trimming cut 8 bases from V and 8 bases from J; bases unmatched to any gene: 11. In germline, CDR1 is SQVTM, CDR2 ANQGSEA. This CDR3 is built from 13 residues. As DNA, the CDR3 is TGCAGCCTCTCTCCCGGGAGGGCCGATGAGCAGTTCTTC. Residues: CSLSPGRADEQFF.

The chain has TRBV7-9 and TRBJ2-7, with 9 bases fitting TRBD2. This CDR3 region has 15 residues. V was clipped by 5 bases and J by 2 bases; unmatched bases: 7. Germline CDR1 is SEHNR and CDR2 is FQNEAQ (reference sequence). As DNA, the CDR3 is TGTGCCAGCAGCCCCCTAGCGGGACCGACCTACGAGCAGTACTTC. Translated: CASSPLAGPTYEQYF.

This clone showed up just once. The chain links TRBV7-2 to TRBJ2-2; 12 bases map to TRBD1. Germline CDR1 reads SGHTA; CDR2 reads FQGNSA. The CDR3 extends over 15 amino acids. The junction had 3 bases not matched to a gene; V was cut back by 6 bases and J by 4 bases. The CDR3 reads CASRGTGGGTGELFF. In nucleotides, the CDR3 is TGTGCCAGCAGGGGGACAGGGGGCGGCACCGGGGAGCTGTTTTTT.

The genes are TRBV27 and TRBJ2-5; possible D gene TRBD2, 5 bases. Trimming shortened V by 7 bases and J by 5 bases, and 14 bases separated the two germline ends. The germline V gene has CDR1 MNHEY and CDR2 SMNVEV (reference sequence). The CDR3 sequence is 13 residues long. DNA of the CDR3: TGTGCCAGCAATCCGCGGAGGCGGGAGACCCAGTACTTC. This codes for CASNPRRRETQYF.

This chain connects TRBV5-1 to TRBJ1-1; D gene unclear. The CDR3 spans 17 residues. V lost 0 bases, J lost 4 bases, and 19 bases lay in between. CDR1 is SGHRS, CDR2 YFSETQ, per germline. CDR3 nucleotide sequence: TGCGCCAGCAGCTTGGATCGTCGACGGGGAGGCTTCACTGAAGCTTTCTTT. Protein sequence: CASSLDRRRGGFTEAFF.

This clone was observed a few times. V is TRBV9 and J is TRBJ2-7, with 9 bases that match TRBD1. This CDR3 has 14 residues. Trimming cost V 3 bases and J 5 bases; bases outside gene matches: 6. Per germline, CDR1 SGDLS and CDR2 YYNGEE. The CDR3 sequence is CASSAGTGFDEQYF. CDR3 DNA: TGTGCCAGCAGCGCCGGGACAGGGTTCGACGAGCAGTACTTC.

This sequence joins TRBV7-2 and TRBJ1-5, with D perhaps TRBD1 (5 bases). Germline V lookup: CDR1 SGHTA, CDR2 FQGNSA. This CDR3 has 14 amino acids. V lost 0 bases to trimming and J lost 5 bases, with 8 bases between them. CDR3 DNA: TGTGCCAGCAGCTTAGCGGCGGGGGATCAGCCCCAGCATTTT. This codes for CASSLAAGDQPQHF.

This clone was seen just once. The chain uses TRBV18 and TRBJ2-1, with 8 positions matching TRBD1. CDR3 length equals 18 residues. Germline V gene sequence: CDR1 KGHSH, CDR2 LQKENI. V lost 2 bases and J lost 0; bases outside the gene matches: 9. CDR3 residues: CASSPSIGTGGSYNEQFF. For the CDR3, the DNA is TGTGCCAGCTCACCATCTATCGGGACAGGCGGCTCCTACAATGAGCAGTTCTTC.

The chain employs TRBV28 and TRBJ2-5, with D possibly being TRBD2 (5 bases). Germline values: CDR1 MDHEN, CDR2 SYDVKM. V gave up 3 bases and J gave up 4 bases, with 9 bases separating them. The CDR3 is 13 amino acids. The chain's CDR3 is CASSFGGRETQYF. CDR3 DNA: TGTGCCAGCAGTTTTGGAGGTAGAGAGACCCAGTACTTC.

This clone was seen once. Here the CDR3 reads CATWVGQLTYEQYF. The CDR3 region has the DNA TGTGCCACTTGGGTGGGACAGTTGACCTACGAGCAGTACTTC. The gene calls are TRBV19 and TRBJ2-7; TRBD1 matches 7 bases. V shed 10 bases, J shed 2 bases, and the junction held 11 bases outside the gene matches. Germline loops: CDR1 LNHDA, CDR2 SQIVND (reference sequence). CDR3 length: 14 amino acids.

This clone appeared a few times. Relative to the germline gene, one junction end is altered; a read error may explain this. This chain links TRBV19 with TRBJ2-1; 14 positions match TRBD2. The CDR3 runs 12 residues. The germline V gene has CDR1 LNHDA and CDR2 SQIVND (reference sequence). The CDR3 protein is CASSPPGLAGVF. For the CDR3, the DNA is TGTGCCAGTAGTCCCCCGGGACTAGCGGGAGTCTTC.

This chain links TRBV20-1 with TRBJ2-3; the match to TRBD1 covers 10 bases. The CDR3 is 15 residues long. Germline-derived CDR1 and CDR2 are DFQATT and SNEGSKA (reference sequence). The junction had 4 bases not matched to a gene; V was cut back by 3 bases and J by 1 base. The CDR3 DNA reads TGCAGTGCTAGTAGAGGGACAGGGGGCACAGATACGCAGTATTTT. Its translation: CSASRGTGGTDTQYF.

V usage is TRBV18 and J usage is TRBJ1-2, with D tentatively TRBD1 (6 bases). CDR3 size: 16 residues. Germline CDR1 and CDR2: KGHSH and LQKENI. V was trimmed by 3 bases and J by 5 bases, leaving 19 bases between them. The CDR3, as DNA: TGTGCCAGCTCACCCGGAGGATCAGGGGCAGGGTATGGCTACACCTTC. It specifies CASSPGGSGAGYGYTF. Looking up the rest from reference TRBV18 and TRBJ1-2 gives the full variable domain: NAGVMQNPRHLVRRRGQEARLRCSPMKGHSHVYWYRQLPEEGLKFMVYLQKENIIDESGMPKERFSAEFPKEGPSILRIQQVVRGDSAAYFCASSPGGSGAGYGYTFGSGTRLTVV.

The chain carries TRBV5-4 and TRBJ2-2; D unresolved. The V end was cut by 0 bases, the J end by 1 base, with 10 bases between. Germline CDR1 and CDR2: SGHNT and YYREEE (reference sequence). This CDR3 has 16 amino acids. The CDR3 DNA sequence: TGTGCCAGCAGCTTGGTGGGTCAGGTGAACACCGGGGAGCTGTTTTTT. The encoded protein is CASSLVGQVNTGELFF. The complete variable domain, with remaining parts taken from reference TRBV5-4 and TRBJ2-2, reads ETGVTQSPTHLIKTRGQQVTLRCSSQSGHNTVSWYQQALGQGPQFIFQYYREEENGRGNFPPRFSGLQFPNYSSELNVNALELDDSALYLCASSLVGQVNTGELFFGEGSRLTVL.

This clone has more than one count but fewer than ten. The V gene is TRBV5-5, the J gene TRBJ1-5; D is unresolved. Trimming took 1 base from V and 2 from J, leaving 7 bases between them. The CDR3 sequence is 14 residues long. Germline-derived CDR1 and CDR2 are SGHKS and YYEKEE (reference sequence). The CDR3 bases are TGTGCCAGCAGCTTGATATCGGGCAATCAGCCCCAGCATTTT. Translation: CASSLISGNQPQHF. Filled out from reference TRBV5-5 and TRBJ1-5, the complete variable domain reads DAGVTQSPTHLIKTRGQQVTLRCSPISGHKSVSWYQQVLGQGPQFIFQYYEKEERGRGNFPDRFSARQFPNYSSELNVNALLLGDSALYLCASSLISGNQPQHFGDGTRLSIL.

The chain joins TRBV14 to TRBJ1-2; no clear D gene. The CDR3 loop spans 13 amino acids. The germline V and J ends were trimmed by 1 base and 5 bases, with 8 bases remaining between them. Per germline, CDR1 SGHDN and CDR2 FVKESK. The CDR3 here is CASSQGLLYGYTF. CDR3 coding DNA: TGTGCCAGCAGCCAAGGACTGTTATATGGCTACACCTTC. The full variable domain, its missing parts supplied by reference TRBV14 and TRBJ1-2, is EAGVTQFPSHSVIEKGQTVTLRCDPISGHDNLYWYRRVMGKEIKFLLHFVKESKQDESGMPNNRFLAERTGGTYSTLKVQPAELEDSGVYFCASSQGLLYGYTFGSGTRLTVV.

The chain has TRBV5-1 and TRBJ2-1; 11 positions match TRBD2. Losses at the gene ends were 4 bases for V and 8 bases for J; bases not matched to a gene: 14. This CDR3 region has 17 residues. Germline CDR1 and CDR2: SGHRS and YFSETQ. The CDR3 DNA follows: TGCGCCAGCAGCGTACCGGAGATAGCGGGAGGGTTTGATGAGCAGTTCTTC. This sequence encodes CASSVPEIAGGFDEQFF.